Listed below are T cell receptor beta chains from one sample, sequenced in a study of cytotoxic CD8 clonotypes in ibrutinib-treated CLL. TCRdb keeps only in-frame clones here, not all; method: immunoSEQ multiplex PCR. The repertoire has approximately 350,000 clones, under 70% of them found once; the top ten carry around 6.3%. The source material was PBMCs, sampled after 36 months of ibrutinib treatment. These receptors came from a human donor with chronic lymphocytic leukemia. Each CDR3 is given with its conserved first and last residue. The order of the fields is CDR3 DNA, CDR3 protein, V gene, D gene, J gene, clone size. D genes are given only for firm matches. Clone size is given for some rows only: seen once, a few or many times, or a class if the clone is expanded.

CDR3 DNA: TGCGCCAGCAGCTTGGACAGGGTTTCCTACAATGAGCAGTTCTTC; CDR3 protein: CASSLDRVSYNEQFF; V gene: TRBV5-1; D gene: .; J gene: TRBJ2-1; clone size: few
CDR3 DNA: TGTGCCAGCAGCGTGTGGGACCGCCAGGGGGGAGTCTATGGCTACACCTTC; CDR3 protein: CASSVWDRQGGVYGYTF; V gene: TRBV9; D gene: TRBD1; J gene: TRBJ1-2; clone size: .
CDR3 DNA: TGTGCCAGCAGTACGTGGTTCTCCGGGCGGGAGAGCTCCTACGAGCAGTACTTC; CDR3 protein: CASSTWFSGRESSYEQYF; V gene: TRBV27; D gene: TRBD2; J gene: TRBJ2-7; clone size: .
CDR3 DNA: TGTGCCAGCAGCTCTACCTCGGGGGACAATGAGCAGTTCTTC; CDR3 protein: CASSSTSGDNEQFF; V gene: TRBV9; D gene: .; J gene: TRBJ2-1; clone size: .
CDR3 DNA: TGCAGCGTTGGGGGGAGCTCCTACGAGCAGTACTTC; CDR3 protein: CSVGGSSYEQYF; V gene: TRBV29-1; D gene: .; J gene: TRBJ2-7; clone size: .
CDR3 DNA: TGTGCCATCAGTACAGGTCAAGAGACCCAGTACTTC; CDR3 protein: CAISTGQETQYF; V gene: TRBV10-3; D gene: .; J gene: TRBJ2-5; clone size: .
CDR3 DNA: TGCGCCAGCAGCCCGATGTTCAGGGAACACGGGGAGCTGTTTTTT; CDR3 protein: CASSPMFREHGELFF; V gene: TRBV4-1; D gene: .; J gene: TRBJ2-2; clone size: .
CDR3 DNA: TGTGCCAGCAGCTTGCACGGACTAAACTCGGGGGAGACCCAGTACTTC; CDR3 protein: CASSLHGLNSGETQYF; V gene: TRBV7-3; D gene: .; J gene: TRBJ2-5; clone size: .
CDR3 DNA: TGTGCCAGCAGCCCCTCTTCCGGGACTGCCCCCCGGACGCAGTATTTT; CDR3 protein: CASSPSSGTAPRTQYF; V gene: TRBV9; D gene: .; J gene: TRBJ2-3; clone size: once
CDR3 DNA: TGTGCCAGCAGAGGGGCCGGGGAGCTGTTTTTT; CDR3 protein: CASRGAGELFF; V gene: TRBV9; D gene: .; J gene: TRBJ2-2; clone size: few
CDR3 DNA: TGTGCCAGCAGCTTAGACGACAAATCCTACGAGCAGTACTTC; CDR3 protein: CASSLDDKSYEQYF; V gene: TRBV13; D gene: .; J gene: TRBJ2-7; clone size: .
CDR3 DNA: TGTGCCAGCAGCTTAACACAGGGCTGGTACGAGCAGTACTTC; CDR3 protein: CASSLTQGWYEQYF; V gene: TRBV11-2; D gene: .; J gene: TRBJ2-7; clone size: .
CDR3 DNA: TGCGCCAGCAGCTTGGCGGGGTCCCCCTTTGAGCAGTACTTC; CDR3 protein: CASSLAGSPFEQYF; V gene: TRBV5-1; D gene: .; J gene: TRBJ2-7; clone size: .
CDR3 DNA: TGCGCCAGCAGCTCACTGAACTCCTACGAGCAGTACTTC; CDR3 protein: CASSSLNSYEQYF; V gene: TRBV5-1; D gene: .; J gene: TRBJ2-7; clone size: .
CDR3 DNA: TGTGCCATCACCCGGGACTCCCGCACAGATACGCAGTATTTT; CDR3 protein: CAITRDSRTDTQYF; V gene: TRBV10-3; D gene: .; J gene: TRBJ2-3; clone size: few
CDR3 DNA: TGTGCCAGCAGCTCCTCATATCTGACAGGTTTGGACTTC; CDR3 protein: CASSSSYLTGLDF; V gene: TRBV11-2; D gene: .; J gene: TRBJ2-7; clone size: .
CDR3 DNA: TGTGCCAGCAGCTTAGATAGGATGGAGCAGTACTTC; CDR3 protein: CASSLDRMEQYF; V gene: TRBV7-8; D gene: .; J gene: TRBJ2-5; clone size: .
CDR3 DNA: TGTGCCAGCAGTTACTCAAGCGGGAGCAGGCAGTTCTTC; CDR3 protein: CASSYSSGSRQFF; V gene: TRBV6-5; D gene: TRBD2; J gene: TRBJ2-1; clone size: few
CDR3 DNA: TGTGCCAGCAGTCCCGGGACAGGCTCTTACGAGCAGTACTTC; CDR3 protein: CASSPGTGSYEQYF; V gene: TRBV28; D gene: TRBD1; J gene: TRBJ2-7; clone size: .
CDR3 DNA: TGTGCCAGCAGTTACGGGACAGGGGGTATATTGTATGGCTACACCTTC; CDR3 protein: CASSYGTGGILYGYTF; V gene: TRBV6-5; D gene: TRBD1; J gene: TRBJ1-2; clone size: once
CDR3 DNA: TGTGCCAGCAGCTTAGCTGGCCAGCCTTACGAGCAGTACTTC; CDR3 protein: CASSLAGQPYEQYF; V gene: TRBV13; D gene: .; J gene: TRBJ2-7; clone size: .
CDR3 DNA: TGTGCCAGCAGTTCCCGGGACAGGGGGAACTATGGCTACACCTTC; CDR3 protein: CASSSRDRGNYGYTF; V gene: TRBV27; D gene: TRBD1; J gene: TRBJ1-2; clone size: .
CDR3 DNA: TGTGCCAGCACCAACGGGGACAGGGCCGGGCGTGAGCAGTACTTC; CDR3 protein: CASTNGDRAGREQYF; V gene: TRBV11-2; D gene: TRBD1; J gene: TRBJ2-7; clone size: .
CDR3 DNA: TGTGCCAGCAGTCGGACAGGGGGCTGGGGGGGTTTCACGATCAATGAAAAACTGTTTTTT; CDR3 protein: CASSRTGGWGGFTINEKLFF; V gene: TRBV27; D gene: TRBD1; J gene: TRBJ1-4; clone size: .
CDR3 DNA: TGCGCCAGCAGCCAAGAAGGGACAGGTTTTTATGGCTACACCTTC; CDR3 protein: CASSQEGTGFYGYTF; V gene: TRBV4-1; D gene: TRBD1; J gene: TRBJ1-2; clone size: .
CDR3 DNA: TGTGCCAGCAGTCATAGACAGGGGGAGGCCTACGAGCAGTACTTC; CDR3 protein: CASSHRQGEAYEQYF; V gene: TRBV6-5; D gene: TRBD1; J gene: TRBJ2-7; clone size: .
CDR3 DNA: TGTGCCAGCAGTCTAGACAGGGGTTTAGGGCAGTACTTC; CDR3 protein: CASSLDRGLGQYF; V gene: TRBV28; D gene: TRBD1; J gene: TRBJ2-7; clone size: .
CDR3 DNA: TGCGCCAGCAGCTTGGCCCCGGGGGCGACCGGCTACACCTTC; CDR3 protein: CASSLAPGATGYTF; V gene: TRBV5-1; D gene: .; J gene: TRBJ1-2; clone size: .
CDR3 DNA: TGCGCCAGCAGCTTCGGAATCTCCGGGGAGACCCAGTACTTC; CDR3 protein: CASSFGISGETQYF; V gene: TRBV5-1; D gene: .; J gene: TRBJ2-5; clone size: .
CDR3 DNA: TGCGCCAGCAGCCACCCAACGGCAGGGGTAAATAGCAATCAGCCCCAGCATTTT; CDR3 protein: CASSHPTAGVNSNQPQHF; V gene: TRBV4-1; D gene: .; J gene: TRBJ1-5; clone size: few
CDR3 DNA: TGCAGCGTATGGGGAAATGGCTACACCTTC; CDR3 protein: CSVWGNGYTF; V gene: TRBV29-1; D gene: .; J gene: TRBJ1-2; clone size: few
CDR3 DNA: TGCGCCAGCAGCCAAGAGAGTGTTCGGCAGAACACTGAAGCTTTCTTT; CDR3 protein: CASSQESVRQNTEAFF; V gene: TRBV4-1; D gene: .; J gene: TRBJ1-1; clone size: few
CDR3 DNA: TGCGCCAGCAGCCAAGGACTAAGGGGGCAGGGGCGAATCAATGAGCAGTTCTTC; CDR3 protein: CASSQGLRGQGRINEQFF; V gene: TRBV4-1; D gene: TRBD1; J gene: TRBJ2-1; clone size: once
CDR3 DNA: TGTGCCAGCAGCCCGTCGGGGAACTATGGCTACACCTTC; CDR3 protein: CASSPSGNYGYTF; V gene: TRBV28; D gene: .; J gene: TRBJ1-2; clone size: .
CDR3 DNA: TGCGCCAGCAGCCAAGAGATAGGGACTAGCGGGAGCAAGCAGTACTTC; CDR3 protein: CASSQEIGTSGSKQYF; V gene: TRBV4-1; D gene: TRBD2; J gene: TRBJ2-7; clone size: .
CDR3 DNA: TGTGCCAGCAGGCCCACTCACACGGAGCCGAACTATGGCTACACCTTC; CDR3 protein: CASRPTHTEPNYGYTF; V gene: TRBV27; D gene: .; J gene: TRBJ1-2; clone size: few
CDR3 DNA: TGTGCCAGCAGCTTAGGCAATCAGCCCCAGCATTTT; CDR3 protein: CASSLGNQPQHF; V gene: TRBV13; D gene: .; J gene: TRBJ1-5; clone size: few
CDR3 DNA: TGCGCCAGCAGAGAGGGGGCTGGGTACTCCTACGAGCAGTACTTC; CDR3 protein: CASREGAGYSYEQYF; V gene: TRBV10-2; D gene: TRBD1; J gene: TRBJ2-7; clone size: .
CDR3 DNA: TGTGCCACCAGCAGAGCGGGGACAGGGATAAGCAATGAGCAGTTCTTC; CDR3 protein: CATSRAGTGISNEQFF; V gene: TRBV15; D gene: TRBD1; J gene: TRBJ2-1; clone size: once
CDR3 DNA: TGTGCCAGCAGTTCCGTGGGGAGCAATCAGCCCCAGCATTTT; CDR3 protein: CASSSVGSNQPQHF; V gene: TRBV6-5; D gene: .; J gene: TRBJ1-5; clone size: .